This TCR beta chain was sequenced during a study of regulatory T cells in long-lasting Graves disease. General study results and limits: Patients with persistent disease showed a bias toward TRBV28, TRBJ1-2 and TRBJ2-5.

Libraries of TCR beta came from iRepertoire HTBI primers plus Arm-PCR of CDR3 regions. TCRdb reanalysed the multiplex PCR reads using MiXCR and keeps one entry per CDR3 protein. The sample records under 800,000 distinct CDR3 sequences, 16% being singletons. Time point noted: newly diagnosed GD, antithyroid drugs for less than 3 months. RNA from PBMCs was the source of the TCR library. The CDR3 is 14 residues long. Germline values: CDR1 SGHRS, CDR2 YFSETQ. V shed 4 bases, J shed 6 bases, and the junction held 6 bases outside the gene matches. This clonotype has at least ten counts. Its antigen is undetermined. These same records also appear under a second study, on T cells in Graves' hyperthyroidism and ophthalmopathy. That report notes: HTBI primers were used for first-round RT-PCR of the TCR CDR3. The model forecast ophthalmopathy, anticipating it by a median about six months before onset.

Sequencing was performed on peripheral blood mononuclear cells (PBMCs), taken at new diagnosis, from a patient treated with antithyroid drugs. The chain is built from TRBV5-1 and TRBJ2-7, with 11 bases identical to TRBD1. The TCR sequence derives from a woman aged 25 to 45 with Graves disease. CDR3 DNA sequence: TGCGCCAGCAGCCGGCCGGGACAGGGGGGCGAGCAGTACTTC. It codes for CASSRPGQGGEQYF.